Sequencing of this T cell receptor (beta chain) was carried out in a study of T cell responses to AZD1222 COVID-19 vaccine. On the study more broadly: Some second doses came at about 4 weeks and others at about 12 weeks; these were pooled. Regarding the study as a whole: With two AZD1222 doses given, Spike-specific TCR breadth and depth both rose. Among AZD1222 vaccinees, only six were seropositive at baseline. Mostly white British, mostly female donors; authors suggested clonal diversity may be underestimated.

The data were produced by immunoSEQ multiplex PCR, yet TCRdb's version contains in-frame clones alone and is incomplete. Of roughly 81,000 clones listed, around 86% are singletons. From germline, CDR1 is KGHDR and CDR2 SFDVKD. The V end was cut by 9 bases, the J end by 6 bases, with 17 bases between. The CDR3 contains 14 residues. As for this clone: Antigen specificity is unknown.

This rearrangement joins TRBV24-1 to TRBJ1-5; D uncertain. The sample in question was peripheral blood, obtained on day 0 of AZD1222 vaccination. This clonotype originated in an adult in good health. CDR3 bases: TGTGCCACCGCGAGGGCCGAGTCAGGTCAGCCCCAGCATTTT. Its protein is CATARAESGQPQHF.